These T cell receptor beta chains were read from a single sample in a study of T cell responses to AZD1222 COVID-19 vaccine. This table comes from immunoSEQ multiplex PCR, and its TCRdb copy is limited to in-frame clones, with some not included. The repertoire holds 150,000 to 200,000 clones, with 92% as singletons. This material consisted of peripheral blood, taken on day 0 of MenACWY control vaccination. These receptors all come from an adult in good health. CDR3s include the opening cysteine and the closing phenylalanine or tryptophan. Each record gives: J gene, V gene, clone size, D gene, CDR3 protein, CDR3 DNA. D genes are given only for firm matches. A row's size may be missing; if present it is once, few, many or a size class.

>TRBJ1-2|TRBV12-5|NA|NA
CASANTGSAYAGYTF
TGTGCTAGCGCGAATACTGGATCGGCCTATGCGGGCTACACCTTC
>TRBJ2-7|TRBV30|NA|NA
CAWSAGGPEQYF
TGTGCCTGGAGTGCCGGTGGCCCCGAGCAGTACTTC
>TRBJ1-5|TRBV6-2/TRBV6-3|once|TRBD1
CASSRTGGLVQPQHF
TGTGCCAGCAGTCGTACAGGGGGATTGGTTCAGCCCCAGCATTTT
>TRBJ1-3|TRBV27|NA|NA
CASSSTYPGLYRNTIYF
TGTGCCAGCAGTTCGACATACCCCGGGTTATATCGAAACACCATATATTTT
>TRBJ2-2|TRBV4-3|once|NA
CASSHNRNTGELFF
TGCGCCAGCAGCCATAACAGAAACACCGGGGAGCTGTTTTTT
>TRBJ1-1|TRBV27|NA|NA
CASSLFSGPTEAFF
TGTGCCAGCAGTTTATTCTCAGGGCCCACTGAAGCTTTCTTT
>TRBJ2-5|TRBV19|few|NA
CASSINGYQETQYF
TGTGCCAGTAGTATAAATGGATACCAAGAGACCCAGTACTTC
>TRBJ1-1|TRBV5-1|NA|NA
CASSSRDGEAFF
TGCGCCAGCAGCTCCCGGGACGGTGAAGCTTTCTTT
>TRBJ1-5|TRBV6-5|NA|NA
CASSPRPLGGQPQHF
TGTGCCAGCAGCCCCCGACCCTTGGGTGGGCAGCCCCAGCATTTT
>TRBJ1-2|TRBV4-1|NA|TRBD1
CASSRGQGGGDYGYTF
TGCGCCAGCAGCCGGGGACAGGGCGGCGGGGACTATGGCTACACCTTC
>TRBJ2-5|TRBV7-8|NA|TRBD2
CASSLEWEGTQYF
TGTGCCAGCAGCTTAGAATGGGAGGGGACCCAGTACTTC
>TRBJ2-7|TRBV7-9|NA|NA
CASSFMVGGGTYEQYF
TGTGCCAGCAGCTTCATGGTGGGAGGGGGAACCTACGAGCAGTACTTC
>TRBJ2-1|TRBV7-8|NA|NA
CASSRQGRGNEQFF
TGTGCCAGCAGCCGTCAGGGGCGAGGAAATGAGCAGTTCTTC
>TRBJ2-3|TRBV9|few|TRBD2
CASSVVGEGNTQYF
TGTGCCAGCAGCGTCGTTGGGGAGGGGAATACGCAGTATTTT
>TRBJ1-4|TRBV7-9|NA|NA
CASSFHGASEKLFF
TGTGCCAGCAGCTTCCATGGGGCTAGTGAAAAACTGTTTTTT
>TRBJ1-2|TRBV5-8|NA|NA
CASSLVAELPGYTF
TGTGCCAGCAGCTTGGTGGCTGAACTTCCTGGCTACACCTTC
>TRBJ2-7|TRBV3-1/TRBV3-2|NA|NA
CASSHLSYEQYF
TGTGCCAGCAGCCACCTCAGCTACGAGCAGTACTTC
>TRBJ2-5|TRBV19|NA|TRBD1
CASSLRDRLVEAQYF
TGTGCCAGTAGTCTCCGGGACAGGCTCGTTGAGGCCCAGTACTTC
>TRBJ1-2|TRBV28|NA|NA
CASSFRLVEGGYTF
TGTGCCAGCAGTTTTCGTTTAGTGGAGGGTGGCTACACCTTC
>TRBJ2-3|TRBV4-1|NA|NA
CASSRVGGTDTQYF
TGCGCCAGCAGCCGGGTTGGGGGCACAGATACGCAGTATTTT
>TRBJ2-1|TRBV27|NA|NA
CASSLRGGPNNEQFF
TGTGCCAGCAGTTTAAGGGGGGGCCCCAACAATGAGCAGTTCTTC
>TRBJ1-2|TRBV2|once|NA
CASSRDAYGYTF
TGTGCCAGCAGTCGGGACGCCTATGGCTACACCTTC
>TRBJ2-2|TRBV7-9|NA|NA
CASSAASAGELFF
TGTGCCAGCAGCGCGGCCAGTGCCGGGGAGCTGTTTTTT
>TRBJ1-1|TRBV3-1/TRBV3-2|NA|TRBD1
CASSPPGGQKAFF
TGTGCCAGCAGCCCTCCAGGGGGACAAAAAGCTTTCTTT
>TRBJ2-7|TRBV7-9|NA|TRBD2
CASSTTSGREHEQYF
TGTGCCAGCAGCACGACTAGCGGGAGAGAACACGAGCAGTACTTC
>TRBJ2-1|TRBV4-1|NA|NA
CASSQEEDYNEQFF
TGCGCCAGCAGCCAAGAAGAGGACTACAATGAGCAGTTCTTC
>TRBJ2-4|TRBV27|NA|NA
CASSLGGIAKNIQYF
TGTGCCAGCAGTTTAGGGGGTATAGCCAAAAACATTCAGTACTTC
>TRBJ1-1|TRBV7-7|few|NA
CASSFQKDTEAFF
TGTGCCAGCAGCTTCCAAAAGGACACTGAAGCTTTCTTT
>TRBJ2-7|TRBV6-2/TRBV6-3|once|NA
CASSRPLRGEQYF
TGTGCCAGCAGCCGACCACTTAGGGGCGAGCAGTACTTC
>TRBJ2-3|TRBV24-1|NA|NA
CATSDSRDGTDTQYF
TGTGCCACCAGTGATTCGCGCGACGGCACAGATACGCAGTATTTT
>TRBJ1-1|TRBV21-1|NA|NA
CASSVRDTEAFF
TGTGCCAGCAGCGTCCGGGACACTGAAGCTTTCTTT
>TRBJ2-7|TRBV6-5|NA|TRBD1
CASSSGTGGLYEQYF
TGTGCCAGCAGTTCCGGAACAGGGGGTCTCTACGAGCAGTACTTC
>TRBJ1-5|TRBV12-3/TRBV12-4|NA|NA
CASAGQSQPQHF
TGTGCCTCAGCAGGACAGTCTCAGCCCCAGCATTTT
>TRBJ2-1|TRBV5-1|NA|TRBD2
CASSLVSGIEPYNEQFF
TGCGCCAGCAGCTTGGTGAGCGGGATCGAGCCCTACAATGAGCAGTTCTTC
>TRBJ2-2|TRBV6-5|NA|TRBD1
CASKAQGAGELFF
TGTGCCAGCAAAGCCCAGGGGGCCGGGGAGCTGTTTTTT
>TRBJ2-7|TRBV6-5|NA|NA
CASRVDSEQYF
TGTGCCAGCAGGGTAGACAGCGAGCAGTACTTC
>TRBJ2-4|TRBV6-5|NA|NA
CASSYSFNLAKNIQYF
TGTGCCAGCAGTTACTCGTTCAACCTAGCCAAAAACATTCAGTACTTC